This TCR beta chain was captured in a study of T cells in Graves' hyperthyroidism and ophthalmopathy. V lost 1 base, J lost 5 bases, and 12 bases lay in between. Germline V gene lookup returns CDR1 SEHNR and CDR2 FQNEAQ (reference sequence). CDR3 length: 14 residues. Ophthalmopathy in the patients scored at least 3 on Clinical Activity Score and at least 4 on NOSPECS grade, lasting under 3 months. Thyroid ultrasound, orbital computed tomography, clinical symptoms, and serum thyroxine and TRAb underpinned diagnoses. Amplified TCR beta CDR3 regions came from RNA transcripts. First-round RT-PCR with HTBI primers amplified the TCR CDR3 region. TCRdb passed the multiplex PCR reads through MiXCR, listing each CDR3 protein once. The profile shows approximately 570,000 distinct CDR3 sequences, about 20% of them singletons.

This sequence was found in a man between 40 and 49 years old with Graves' ophthalmopathy. The rearrangement joins TRBV7-9 to TRBJ2-7, with D perhaps given as TRBD1 or TRBD2 (5 bases each). Sequenced material: blood. The CDR3: CASSLGGKGDEQYF. For the CDR3, the DNA is TGTGCCAGCAGCTTAGGGGGGAAAGGTGACGAGCAGTACTTC.